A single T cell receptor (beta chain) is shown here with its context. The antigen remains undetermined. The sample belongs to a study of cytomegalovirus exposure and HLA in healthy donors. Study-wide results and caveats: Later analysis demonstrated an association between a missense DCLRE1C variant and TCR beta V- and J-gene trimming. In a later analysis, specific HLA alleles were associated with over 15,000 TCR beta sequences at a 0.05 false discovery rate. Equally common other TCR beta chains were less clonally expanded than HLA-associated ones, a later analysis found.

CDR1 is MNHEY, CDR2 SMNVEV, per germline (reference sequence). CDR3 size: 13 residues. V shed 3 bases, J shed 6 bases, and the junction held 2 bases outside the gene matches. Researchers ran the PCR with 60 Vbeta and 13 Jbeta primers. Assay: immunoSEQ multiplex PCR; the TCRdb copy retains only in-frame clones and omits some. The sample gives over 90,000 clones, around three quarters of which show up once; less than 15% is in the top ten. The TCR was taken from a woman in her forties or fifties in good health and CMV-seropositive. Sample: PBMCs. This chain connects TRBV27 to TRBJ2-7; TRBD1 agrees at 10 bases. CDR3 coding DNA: TGTGCCAGCAGTTTGGGACAGGGGATCGAGCAGTACTTC. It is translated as CASSLGQGIEQYF.